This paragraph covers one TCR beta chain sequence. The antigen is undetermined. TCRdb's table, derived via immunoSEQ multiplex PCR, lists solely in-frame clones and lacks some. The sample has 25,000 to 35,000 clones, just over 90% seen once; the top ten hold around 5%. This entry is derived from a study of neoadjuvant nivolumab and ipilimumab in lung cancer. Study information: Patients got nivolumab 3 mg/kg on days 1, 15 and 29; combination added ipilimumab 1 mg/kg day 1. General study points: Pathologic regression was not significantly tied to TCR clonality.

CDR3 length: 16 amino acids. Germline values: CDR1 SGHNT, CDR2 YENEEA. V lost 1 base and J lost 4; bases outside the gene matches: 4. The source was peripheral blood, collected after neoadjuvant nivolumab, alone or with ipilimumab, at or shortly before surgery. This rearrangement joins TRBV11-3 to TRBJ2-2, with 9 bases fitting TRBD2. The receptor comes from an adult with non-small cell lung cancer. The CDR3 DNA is TGTGCCAGCAGCTTAGGCGGGGGGGCGATCACCGGGGAGCTGTTTTTT. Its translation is CASSLGGGAITGELFF.